The 32 T cell receptor beta chains listed next were all sequenced from one sample in a study of blood T cell repertoires in COVID-19. Data came from immunoSEQ multiplex PCR; TCRdb stores just in-frame clones and leaves some out. The data hold some 300,000 clones, with approximately 90% observed a single time. Specimen: peripheral blood. The receptors stem from a woman between 50 and 59 years old with COVID-19, enrolled during active disease.

CDR3: CATSRDISGTSTDTQYF. The CDR3 nucleotides are TGTGCCACCAGCAGAGATATTAGCGGAACTAGCACAGATACGCAGTATTTT. The chain links TRBV15 to TRBJ2-3; the D gene is possibly TRBD2 (6 bases). Germline assignment: CDR1 LNHNV and CDR2 YYDKDF (reference sequence). V gave up 0 bases and J gave up 0 bases, with 13 bases separating them. The CDR3 contains 17 residues.

This chain connects TRBV5-5 to TRBJ1-5; D gene unclear. CDR1 is SGHKS and CDR2 is YYEKEE in the germline V gene (reference sequence). The CDR3 sequence is 15 residues long. V was trimmed by 1 base and J by 3 bases, leaving 11 bases between them. This chain's CDR3 is CASSLSEGFNQPQHF. In DNA, the CDR3 is TGTGCCAGCAGCTTGTCGGAGGGCTTCAATCAGCCCCAGCATTTT. Using reference TRBV5-5 and TRBJ1-5 for the parts outside the CDR3, the full variable domain is DAGVTQSPTHLIKTRGQQVTLRCSPISGHKSVSWYQQVLGQGPQFIFQYYEKEERGRGNFPDRFSARQFPNYSSELNVNALLLGDSALYLCASSLSEGFNQPQHFGDGTRLSIL.

This sequence joins TRBV3-1 (or the pseudogene TRBV3-2) and TRBJ1-5; TRBD1 agrees at 8 bases. The CDR3 has 16 residues. V gave up 4 bases and J gave up 2 bases; unmatched junction bases: 7. From germline, CDR1 is LGHDT and CDR2 YNNKEL (reference sequence). The CDR3 loop is CASSPLTGGGNQPQHF. CDR3 nucleotide sequence: TGTGCCAGCAGCCCCTTAACAGGGGGAGGCAATCAGCCCCAGCATTTT.

The gene calls are TRBV6-2 or TRBV6-3 and TRBJ2-6; 8 positions match TRBD1. The CDR3 length is 18 residues. CDR1 and CDR2 (germline): MNHEY, SVGEGT. V gave up 5 bases and J gave up 2 bases; unmatched junction bases: 11. In nucleotides, the CDR3 is TGTGCCAGCAGTAACCTACGGACAGGGTCCACTGGGGCCAACGTCCTGACTTTC. It translates to CASSNLRTGSTGANVLTF.

The genes are TRBV10-3 and TRBJ1-5; the match to TRBD1 covers 9 bases. The ends lost 6 bases at V and 3 bases at J; junction bases unmatched: 3. CDR1 and CDR2 (germline): ENHRY, SYGVKD. The CDR3 has 14 amino acids. The CDR3 DNA sequence: TGTGCCATCAGCGGGACAGGGCTCAATCAGCCCCAGCATTTT. It translates to CAISGTGLNQPQHF.

The genes are TRBV19 and TRBJ2-2; the D is unclear. Per the germline V gene, CDR1 is LNHDA and CDR2 is SQIVND (reference sequence). Between the trimmed V and J ends, which lost 6 bases and 0 bases, there was a span of 14 bases. The CDR3 totals 16 residues. The CDR3 DNA sequence: TGTGCCAGTAGCATCGGAGAGTTCTCGAACACCGGGGAGCTGTTTTTT. Its translation: CASSIGEFSNTGELFF.

The chain joins TRBV6-6 to TRBJ2-2; D possibly corresponds to TRBD2 (6 bases). V was trimmed by 2 bases and J by 4 bases, leaving 8 bases between them. The CDR3 has 14 residues. Germline-derived CDR1 and CDR2 are MNHNY and SVGAGI (reference sequence). The CDR3 protein is CASSYNGGTGELFF. In DNA form, the CDR3 reads TGTGCCAGCAGTTACAACGGGGGCACCGGGGAGCTGTTTTTT.

The chain links TRBV21-1 to TRBJ2-4; the D call in the table, TRBD2, was not verified against the DNA. TRBV21-1 is reported as a pseudogene. The CDR3 covers 13 residues. Written as DNA, the CDR3 is TGTGCCAGTACGTCCGGAGCCAAAAACATTCAGTACTTC. It codes for CASTSGAKNIQYF.

The CDR3 loop reads CASSQIGGWETQYF. As DNA, the CDR3 is TGTGCCAGCAGCCAAATCGGCGGGTGGGAGACCCAGTACTTC. This sequence joins TRBV3-1 (or the pseudogene TRBV3-2) and TRBJ2-5; TRBD2 might be the D (5 bases). There are 14 residues in the CDR3. The germline V gene encodes CDR1 LGHDT and CDR2 YNNKEL (reference sequence). V was trimmed by 2 bases and J by 5 bases, leaving 12 bases between them.

This clone was seen just once. V gene TRBV5-8 combines with J gene TRBJ2-2, with D tentatively TRBD2 (6 bases). CDR3 length: 16 amino acids. V dropped 0 bases and J dropped 5 bases, with 14 bases sitting between them. CDR1 is SGHTS, CDR2 YDEGEE, per germline. DNA for the CDR3: TGTGCCAGCAGCTTGGGTGCTAGCGATTTTACCGGGGAGCTGTTTTTT. Amino acid sequence: CASSLGASDFTGELFF.

This chain links TRBV5-1 with TRBJ1-2; unclear D gene. Trimming pared 1 base from V and 6 bases from J, leaving 7 bases between. CDR1 is SGHRS, CDR2 YFSETQ, per germline. CDR3 length equals 12 residues. The chain's CDR3 is CASSLTQDGYTF. DNA of the CDR3: TGCGCCAGCAGCTTGACGCAGGATGGCTACACCTTC.

The chain has TRBV5-5 and TRBJ1-1; D might be TRBD1 (5 bases). The CDR3 contains 15 residues. Per the germline V gene, CDR1 is SGHKS and CDR2 is YYEKEE (reference sequence). V lost 1 base and J lost 0, with 10 bases in between. The CDR3 here is CASSLRAGLNTEAFF. The CDR3 coding sequence is TGTGCCAGCAGCTTGAGAGCAGGGTTGAACACTGAAGCTTTCTTT.

The chain uses TRBV28 and TRBJ1-4, with TRBD1 matching 8 bases. Trimming at V came to 6 bases and at J to 4 bases, leaving 4 bases not matched to a gene. The CDR3 loop spans 14 amino acids. CDR1 and CDR2 from the germline V gene are MDHEN and SYDVKM. CDR3 protein: CASSPGQVNEKLFF. Here the CDR3 DNA reads TGTGCCAGCAGCCCGGGACAGGTTAATGAAAAACTGTTTTTT.

V usage is TRBV2 and J usage is TRBJ1-1; 8 nucleotides align to TRBD1. Germline V gene sequence: CDR1 SNHLY, CDR2 FYNNEI. This CDR3 region has 15 residues. The junction had 11 bases not matched to a gene; V was cut back by 6 bases and J by 5 bases. CDR3 sequence: CASRRQGLSRTEAFF. CDR3 DNA sequence: TGTGCCAGCAGAAGACAGGGGTTATCGCGGACTGAAGCTTTCTTT.

The chain links TRBV9 to TRBJ2-3; 8 nucleotides align to TRBD2. V was clipped by 4 bases and J by 4 bases; unmatched bases: 2. This CDR3 region has 13 residues. Germline V gene data show CDR1 as SGDLS and CDR2 as YYNGEE. This CDR3 is CASSPGRADTQYF. CDR3 DNA: TGTGCCAGCAGCCCCGGGAGGGCAGATACGCAGTATTTT. The full variable domain, completed using reference TRBV9 and TRBJ2-3, is DSGVTQTPKHLITATGQRVTLRCSPRSGDLSVYWYQQSLDQGLQFLIQYYNGEERAKGNILERFSAQQFPDLHSELNLSSLELGDSALYFCASSPGRADTQYFGPGTRLTVL.

V and J are TRBV2 and TRBJ2-1; maybe TRBD1 (6 bases). Germline-derived CDR1 and CDR2 are SNHLY and FYNNEI. V was clipped by 4 bases and J by 7 bases, with 20 bases between them. The CDR3 is made up of 16 amino acids. The CDR3 coding sequence is TGTGCCAGCAGTGTTGGACAGACGGATTTAGGGAATGAGCAGTTCTTC. Translation gives CASSVGQTDLGNEQFF. The variable domain in full, completed from reference TRBV2 and TRBJ2-1, reads EPEVTQTPSHQVTQMGQEVILRCVPISNHLYFYWYRQILGQKVEFLVSFYNNEISEKSEIFDDQFSVERPDGSNFTLKIRSTKLEDSAMYFCASSVGQTDLGNEQFFGPGTRLTVL.

CDR3 nucleotides: TGTGCCAGCGGGAAGACAGGGGGCATGAACACTGAAGCTTTCTTT. Translated: CASGKTGGMNTEAFF. The chain joins TRBV13 to TRBJ1-1; 10 bases map to TRBD1. This CDR3 has 15 amino acids. The germline V gene encodes CDR1 PRHDT and CDR2 FYEKMQ (reference sequence). After removal of 8 bases from V and 0 bases from J, the junction contained 6 bases not matched to a gene.

CDR3 in DNA: TGTGCCAGCTCACCTCCAACAGGGGGGTCCACTGAAGCTTTCTTT. Protein sequence: CASSPPTGGSTEAFF. The rearrangement links TRBV18 to TRBJ1-1; 8 bases map to TRBD1. Germline CDR1 KGHSH, CDR2 LQKENI. The CDR3 has 15 residues. V lost 3 bases, J lost 4 bases, and 7 bases stayed unmatched.

The chain's CDR3 is CASSPYVVNEQFF. The CDR3 coding sequence is TGTGCCAGCTCACCATATGTAGTCAATGAGCAGTTCTTC. The chain couples TRBV18 to TRBJ2-1; D is undetermined. Trimming removed 2 bases from V and 6 bases from J, with 8 bases in between. Germline V gene data show CDR1 as KGHSH and CDR2 as LQKENI. The length of the CDR3 is 13 residues.

The V and J genes are TRBV7-9 and TRBJ2-1; D may be TRBD1 (5 bases). Germline CDR1 and CDR2: SEHNR and FQNEAQ (reference sequence). The CDR3 is 16 amino acids. Trimming shortened V by 0 bases and J by 2 bases, and 11 bases separated the two germline ends. For the CDR3, the DNA is TGTGCCAGCAGCTTAGCGGTCAGGGCGGCCTACAATGAGCAGTTCTTC. The encoded protein is CASSLAVRAAYNEQFF.

The chain combines TRBV5-1 with TRBJ1-1; 8 bases are a match to TRBD1. Germline V gene data show CDR1 as SGHRS and CDR2 as YFSETQ. The CDR3 contains 16 residues. The V and J ends lost 4 bases and 5 bases, in that order; junction bases with no gene match: 13. The CDR3 spells CASSPEPDRVGTEAFF. The CDR3 DNA reads as TGCGCCAGCAGCCCCGAACCGGACAGGGTGGGGACTGAAGCTTTCTTT. The entire variable domain, with the rest obtained from reference TRBV5-1 and TRBJ1-1, is as follows: KAGVTQTPRYLIKTRGQQVTLSCSPISGHRSVSWYQQTPGQGLQFLFEYFSETQRNKGNFPGRFSGRQFSNSRSEMNVSTLELGDSALYLCASSPEPDRVGTEAFFGQGTRLTVV.

The chain links TRBV11-3 to TRBJ1-4; tentatively, D is TRBD1 (5 bases). The CDR3 spans 18 residues. The V gene lost 6 bases and the J gene lost 0 bases, with 20 bases spanning the gap. Germline values: CDR1 SGHNT, CDR2 YENEEA. The CDR3 here is CASSPGALGYATNEKLFF. CDR3 sequence (DNA): TGTGCCAGCAGTCCTGGGGCCCTTGGCTATGCAACTAATGAAAAACTGTTTTTT.

In its sample, this clone was seen once. V is TRBV9 and J is TRBJ1-2; 9 nucleotides align to TRBD1. After removal of 4 bases from V and 7 bases from J, the junction contained 8 bases not matched to a gene. This CDR3 has 14 residues. The germline gives CDR1 SGDLS, CDR2 YYNGEE. The CDR3 spells CASSPQTGGSGYTF. The CDR3 DNA reads TGTGCCAGCAGCCCTCAGACAGGGGGAAGTGGCTACACCTTC.

J is TRBJ1-2 and V is TRBV19, with a weak D call TRBD1 (5 bases). This CDR3 has 13 amino acids. Trimming removed 6 bases from V and 8 bases from J, with 16 bases in between. The germline V gene encodes CDR1 LNHDA and CDR2 SQIVND (reference sequence). The DNA of the CDR3 is TGTGCCAGTAGCCCGACAGTGGGTAAGGGCTACACCTTC. This codes for CASSPTVGKGYTF. The full variable domain, its missing parts supplied by reference TRBV19 and TRBJ1-2, is DGGITQSPKYLFRKEGQNVTLSCEQNLNHDAMYWYRQDPGQGLRLIYYSQIVNDFQKGDIAEGYSVSREKKESFPLTVTSAQKNPTAFYLCASSPTVGKGYTFGSGTRLTVV.

The V gene is TRBV27, the J gene TRBJ2-6; perhaps TRBD2 as D (5 bases). The germline V gene encodes CDR1 MNHEY and CDR2 SMNVEV (reference sequence). The V and J ends lost 4 bases and 0 bases respectively, with 16 bases between them. The CDR3 extends over 18 amino acids. The chain's CDR3 is CASSSRGGRASGANVLTF. The CDR3 DNA is TGTGCCAGCAGTTCACGCGGCGGGCGGGCCTCTGGGGCCAACGTCCTGACTTTC.

J is TRBJ2-7 and V is TRBV19; perhaps TRBD1 as D (5 bases). In germline, CDR1 is LNHDA, CDR2 SQIVND (reference sequence). The CDR3 runs to 13 residues. V lost 3 bases and J lost 7, with 13 bases in between. Here the CDR3 reads CASSIGRQREQYF. CDR3 nucleotides: TGTGCCAGTAGTATCGGTCGACAGAGGGAGCAGTACTTC.

The chain has TRBV19 and TRBJ2-1; a possible D gene is TRBD2 (5 bases). Looked up from germline, CDR1 is LNHDA and CDR2 is SQIVND (reference sequence). V was pared by 2 bases and J by 5 bases, with 10 bases between. The CDR3 spans 14 residues. The CDR3 DNA reads TGTGCCAGTAGTATAAGGACTCGGGACAATGAGCAGTTCTTC. It encodes CASSIRTRDNEQFF. Full variable domain (rest looked up from reference TRBV19 and TRBJ2-1): DGGITQSPKYLFRKEGQNVTLSCEQNLNHDAMYWYRQDPGQGLRLIYYSQIVNDFQKGDIAEGYSVSREKKESFPLTVTSAQKNPTAFYLCASSIRTRDNEQFFGPGTRLTVL.

With respect to this clone: Additional DNA sequences in this sample encode the identical CDR3. The V call is TRBV6-5, the J call TRBJ2-7; 11 bases are a match to TRBD1. Trimming at V came to 5 bases and at J to 2 bases, leaving 5 bases not matched to a gene. This CDR3 has 15 residues. Germline assignment: CDR1 MNHEY and CDR2 SVGAGI. The CDR3 region has the DNA TGTGCCAGCAGTAGCCGGGACAGGGGGACCTACGAGCAGTACTTC. Translation: CASSSRDRGTYEQYF.

The chain recombines TRBV5-4 with TRBJ2-3; D is perhaps TRBD2 (6 bases). V was cut by 2 bases and J by 7 bases, with 17 bases left in between. This CDR3 has 15 residues. The germline V gene encodes CDR1 SGHNT and CDR2 YYREEE (reference sequence). The CDR3 here is CASSLAAGPTNTQYF. For the CDR3, the DNA is TGTGCCAGCAGCTTAGCAGCGGGCCCCACGAATACGCAGTATTTT.

The CDR3 region has the DNA TGCGCCAGCGAACCACAGGGGGCGACTGAAGCTTTCTTT. Protein sequence: CASEPQGATEAFF. This chain links TRBV10-2 with TRBJ1-1; TRBD1 matches at 9 bases. This CDR3 spans 13 amino acids. With 8 bases clipped from V and 5 bases from J, the junction kept 6 bases outside the gene matches. The V gene's germline CDR1 is WSHSY and CDR2 SAAADI.

To note about this clone: This same CDR3 is encoded by further DNA sequences in the sample. This chain links TRBV11-2 with TRBJ2-7; D is undetermined. V lost 1 base to trimming and J lost 7 bases, with 8 bases between them. The CDR3 runs to 12 residues. In germline, CDR1 is SGHAT, CDR2 FQNNGV. The CDR3 nucleotides read TGTGCCAGCAGCTTAGGGAGCCATGAGCAGTACTTC. Translated, it gives CASSLGSHEQYF.

This chain connects TRBV11-2 to TRBJ1-3; D might be TRBD1 (6 bases). V was pared by 2 bases and J by 0 bases, with 8 bases between. The CDR3 spans 15 residues. The germline CDR1 and CDR2 sequences are SGHAT and FQNNGV. CDR3 protein: CASSLRGYSGNTIYF. CDR3 DNA: TGTGCCAGCAGCTTAAGGGGGTACTCTGGAAACACCATATATTTT.